This T cell receptor (beta chain) came from a study of shared clonotypes between healthy human individuals. TCRdb keeps only in-frame clones here, not all; method: immunoSEQ multiplex PCR. The repertoire holds hundreds of thousands of clones, with around 72% as singletons. As for this clone: Antigen unknown.

Study conclusions and caveats: Naive CD4 clonotypes overlapped across a handful of donors at about 5%.

The germline V and J ends were trimmed by 2 bases and 9 bases, with 19 bases remaining between them. Per the germline V gene, CDR1 is MNHNS and CDR2 is SASEGT. CDR3 length equals 15 residues. The V gene is TRBV6-1, the J gene TRBJ1-2; a weak D match, TRBD1 (6 bases). The TCR sequence derives from a woman aged 30 to 39 in good health. The sequenced sample was memory CD4+ T cells sorted from blood. As to subset: CD45RA-negative fraction. The CDR3 sequence: CASSENQQGASSYTF. The CDR3 DNA follows: TGTGCCAGCAGTGAAAACCAACAGGGAGCCTCGAGCTACACCTTC.